This TCR beta chain was recorded in a study of blood T cell repertoires in COVID-19. Participants had their cohort set by participant-reported clinical history. From germline, CDR1 is SGHTA and CDR2 FQGTGA. Trimming removed 2 bases from V and 10 bases from J, with 12 bases in between. The CDR3 consists of 13 residues. Original processing methods: Amplification of reference gene primers was used by the study to estimate nucleated cell counts. The table came from immunoSEQ multiplex PCR; TCRdb's copy has only in-frame clones and leaves some out. D and trimming were read from the DNA, whereas the V and J calls and clone size are those reported in that table. The sample has 230,000 or so clones, approximately 86% seen once.

The sequence came from a woman aged 50 to 65 with acute COVID-19. The chain employs TRBV7-3 and TRBJ2-1; possible D gene TRBD2, 6 bases. Sample: PBMCs or T cells enriched from blood (not recorded which). The CDR3 region is CASSLLDGGEQFF. CDR3 DNA: TGTGCCAGCAGCTTACTGGACGGAGGGGAGCAGTTCTTC.